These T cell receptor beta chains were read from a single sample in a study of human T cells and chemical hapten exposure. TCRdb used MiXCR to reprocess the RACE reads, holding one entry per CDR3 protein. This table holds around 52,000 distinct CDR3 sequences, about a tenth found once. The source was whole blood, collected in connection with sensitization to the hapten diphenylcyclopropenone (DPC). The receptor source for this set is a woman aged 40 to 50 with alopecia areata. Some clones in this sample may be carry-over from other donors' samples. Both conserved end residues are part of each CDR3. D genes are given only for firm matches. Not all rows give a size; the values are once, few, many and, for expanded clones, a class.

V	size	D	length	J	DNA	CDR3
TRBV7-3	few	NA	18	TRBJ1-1	TGTGCCAGCAGCTCCCGCCTGAGGCGGTCAGAGGGGCCAAGCGAAGCTTTCTTT	CASSSRLRRSEGPSEAFF
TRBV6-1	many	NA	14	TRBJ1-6	TGTGCCAGCAGGGTGACAGCCTATAATTCACCCCTCCACTTT	CASRVTAYNSPLHF
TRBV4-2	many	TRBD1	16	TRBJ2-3	TGTGCCAGCAGCTACTCTGGGCAGGGGGGCACAGATACGCAGTATTTT	CASSYSGQGGTDTQYF
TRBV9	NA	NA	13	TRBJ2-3	TGTGCCAGCAAGGCTAGCGGCACAGATACGCAGTATTTT	CASKASGTDTQYF
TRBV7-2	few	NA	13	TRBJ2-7	TGTGCCAGCAGCTTGGTGGGACCGGCCGAGCAGTACTTC	CASSLVGPAEQYF
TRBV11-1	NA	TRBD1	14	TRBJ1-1	TGTGCCAGCAGCGCGGGGACCAGGGGGACTGAAGCTTTCTTT	CASSAGTRGTEAFF
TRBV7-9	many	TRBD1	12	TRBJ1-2	TGTGCCAGCAGCGGGACAGGAAGGGTCTACACCTTC	CASSGTGRVYTF
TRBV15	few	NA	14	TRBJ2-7	TGTGCCACCAGCGTCGACAGGGAGGGCCACGAGCAGTACTTC	CATSVDREGHEQYF
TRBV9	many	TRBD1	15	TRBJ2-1	TGTGCCAGCAGCGTTGACAGGGGTTCCTACAATGAGCAGTTCTTC	CASSVDRGSYNEQFF
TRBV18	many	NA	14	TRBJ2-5	TGTGCCAGCTCACCCAGACAGCTTCAAGAGACCCAGTACTTC	CASSPRQLQETQYF
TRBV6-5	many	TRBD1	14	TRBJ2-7	TGTGCCAGCAGGCGGGACAGGGCACCCTACGAGCAGTACTTC	CASRRDRAPYEQYF
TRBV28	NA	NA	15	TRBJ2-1	TGTGCCAGCAGTGGACCGGGCTCCTTACGCAATGAGCAGTTCTTC	CASSGPGSLRNEQFF
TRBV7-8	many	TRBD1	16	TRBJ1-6	TGTGCCAGCAGCTTAGCGCGGGACAGCTATAATTCACCCCTCCACTTT	CASSLARDSYNSPLHF
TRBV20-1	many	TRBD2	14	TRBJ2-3	TGCAGTGCCCCACTAGCGGACTACACAGATACGCAGTATTTT	CSAPLADYTDTQYF
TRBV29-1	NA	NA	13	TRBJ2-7	TGCAGCGTTTATGGACTGGGGGGCTACGAGCAGTACTTC	CSVYGLGGYEQYF
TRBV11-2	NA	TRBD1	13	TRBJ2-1	TGTGCCAGCAGCTTAGGACAGGGCAATGAGCAGTTCTTC	CASSLGQGNEQFF
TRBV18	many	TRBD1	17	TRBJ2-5	TGTGCCAGCTCAAACACCCTACGTGACAGGGATCAGGAGACCCAGTACTTC	CASSNTLRDRDQETQYF
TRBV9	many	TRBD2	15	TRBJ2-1	TGTGCCAGCAGCGAGCGGGGGGGCACCTACAATGAGCAGTTCTTC	CASSERGGTYNEQFF
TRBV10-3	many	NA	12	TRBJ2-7	TGTGCCATCAGTCCGGCAGTCTACGAGCAGTACTTC	CAISPAVYEQYF
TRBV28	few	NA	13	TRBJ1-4	TGTGCCAGCAGTTTGAAACGTGCTGAAAAACTGTTTTTT	CASSLKRAEKLFF
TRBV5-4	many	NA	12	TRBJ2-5	TGTGCCAGCAGCTTGGAATCGGAGACCCAGTACTTC	CASSLESETQYF
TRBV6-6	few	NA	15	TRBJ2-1	TGTGCCAGCAGTCCGTTAGCGGTTCATTACAATGAGCAGTTCTTC	CASSPLAVHYNEQFF
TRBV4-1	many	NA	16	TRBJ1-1	TGCGCCAGCAGCCAAGGGCTAGCCAGCATGAACACTGAAGCTTTCTTT	CASSQGLASMNTEAFF
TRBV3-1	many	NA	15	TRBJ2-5	TGTGCCAGCAGCCAAGATTTAACTAATGGGGAGACCCAGTACTTC	CASSQDLTNGETQYF
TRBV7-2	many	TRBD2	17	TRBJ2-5	TGTGCCAGCAGCGGGGGGACTAGCGGGGCCCTTCGGGGGGCCCAGTACTTC	CASSGGTSGALRGAQYF
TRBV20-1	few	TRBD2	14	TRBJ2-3	TGCAGTGCCACGACTAGCGGGGCCACAGATACGCAGTATTTT	CSATTSGATDTQYF
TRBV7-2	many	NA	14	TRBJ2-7	TGTGCCAGCAGCCCAAGCCCAGGGTTCCACGAGCAGTACTTC	CASSPSPGFHEQYF
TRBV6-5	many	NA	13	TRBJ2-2	TGTGCCAGCAGCACAGGGTTGGGTGGGGAGCTGTTTTTT	CASSTGLGGELFF
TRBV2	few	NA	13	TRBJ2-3	TGTGCCAGCACGAGGGAGGTGGTAGATACGCAGTATTTT	CASTREVVDTQYF
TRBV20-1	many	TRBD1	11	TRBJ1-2	TGCAGTGCTGGGACAGGGGATGGCTACACCTTC	CSAGTGDGYTF
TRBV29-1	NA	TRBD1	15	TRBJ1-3	TGCAGCGTTGAAGATAAGGGGGCGAGTGGAAACACCATATATTTT	CSVEDKGASGNTIYF
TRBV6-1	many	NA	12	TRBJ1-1	TGTGCCAGCAGTGAATTCGTGACTGAAGCTTTCTTT	CASSEFVTEAFF
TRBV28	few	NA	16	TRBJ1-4	TGTGCCAGCAGTACCTTACGTGCCTCCGATAGGGAAAAACTGTTTTTT	CASSTLRASDREKLFF
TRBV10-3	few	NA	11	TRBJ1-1	TGTGCCATCAGGTCTGGCACTGAAGCTTTCTTT	CAIRSGTEAFF
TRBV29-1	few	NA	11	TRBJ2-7	TGCAGCGCCTTGGTGGGCTACGAGCAGTACTTC	CSALVGYEQYF
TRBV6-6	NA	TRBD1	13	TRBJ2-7	TGTGCCAGCAGACGGGACAGGGCCTACGAGCAGTACTTC	CASRRDRAYEQYF
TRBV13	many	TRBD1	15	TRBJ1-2	TGTGCCAGCAGCTCCCGCCGGGACAGCTCCTATGGCTACACCTTC	CASSSRRDSSYGYTF
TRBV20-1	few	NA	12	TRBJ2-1	TGCAGTGCTAGTTTCTCCTACAATGAGCAGTTCTTC	CSASFSYNEQFF
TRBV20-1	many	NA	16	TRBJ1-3	TGCAGTGCTAGACAGGGCCCCCTCAGCTCTGGAAACACCATATATTTT	CSARQGPLSSGNTIYF
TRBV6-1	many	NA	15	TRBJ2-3	TGTGCCAGCAGTGAAGCCCCCGGGAGCACAGATACGCAGTATTTT	CASSEAPGSTDTQYF
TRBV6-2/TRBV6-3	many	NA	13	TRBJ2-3	TGTGCCAGCTACGGGGTGGAGCCAGATACGCAGTATTTT	CASYGVEPDTQYF
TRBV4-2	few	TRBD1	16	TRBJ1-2	TGTGCCAGCAGCCAACCCCGGACAGGGGTGGACTATGGCTACACCTTC	CASSQPRTGVDYGYTF
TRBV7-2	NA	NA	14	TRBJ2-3	TGTGCCAGCAGCTTATTTTCTGGGCCAGATACGCAGTATTTT	CASSLFSGPDTQYF
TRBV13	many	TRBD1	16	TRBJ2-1	TGTGCCAGCAGCTCTCGAACAGGGGACGCCTACAATGAGCAGTTCTTC	CASSSRTGDAYNEQFF
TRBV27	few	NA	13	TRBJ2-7	TGTGCCAGCCGTCGGCAGCAGTACTACGAGCAGTACTTC	CASRRQQYYEQYF
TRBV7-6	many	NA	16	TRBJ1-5	TGTGCCAGCAGCTCAGGTGCTAGGGGGTCGTATCAGCCCCAGCATTTT	CASSSGARGSYQPQHF
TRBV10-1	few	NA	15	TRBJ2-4	TGCGCCAGCAGTGTCGGAGGGCCTAGCAAAAACATTCAGTACTTC	CASSVGGPSKNIQYF
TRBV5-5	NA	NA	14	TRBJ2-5	TGTGCCAGCAGCGGTTGGGGACTCCAAGAGACCCAGTACTTC	CASSGWGLQETQYF
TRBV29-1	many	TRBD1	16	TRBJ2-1	TGCAGCGTGAGACAGGGGGCTCGGCGGGGTGACAATGAGCAGTTCTTC	CSVRQGARRGDNEQFF
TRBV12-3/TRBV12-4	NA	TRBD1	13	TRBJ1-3	TGTGCCAGCAGCACGGACAGGGGAGACACCATATATTTT	CASSTDRGDTIYF
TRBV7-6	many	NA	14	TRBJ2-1	TGTGCCAGCAGCTTAAAACCCGACTACAATGAGCAGTTCTTC	CASSLKPDYNEQFF
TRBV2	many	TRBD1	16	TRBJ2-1	TGTGCCAGCAGTGGAGGAGGGACAGGGATCTACAATGAGCAGTTCTTC	CASSGGGTGIYNEQFF
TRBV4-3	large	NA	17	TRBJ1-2	TGCGCCAGCAGCCAAGATATGTCGGGGGGCTATCTCCATGGCTACACCTTC	CASSQDMSGGYLHGYTF
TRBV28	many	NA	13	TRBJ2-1	TGTGCCAGCAGTTTTCTGCGGGTCAATGAGCAGTTCTTC	CASSFLRVNEQFF